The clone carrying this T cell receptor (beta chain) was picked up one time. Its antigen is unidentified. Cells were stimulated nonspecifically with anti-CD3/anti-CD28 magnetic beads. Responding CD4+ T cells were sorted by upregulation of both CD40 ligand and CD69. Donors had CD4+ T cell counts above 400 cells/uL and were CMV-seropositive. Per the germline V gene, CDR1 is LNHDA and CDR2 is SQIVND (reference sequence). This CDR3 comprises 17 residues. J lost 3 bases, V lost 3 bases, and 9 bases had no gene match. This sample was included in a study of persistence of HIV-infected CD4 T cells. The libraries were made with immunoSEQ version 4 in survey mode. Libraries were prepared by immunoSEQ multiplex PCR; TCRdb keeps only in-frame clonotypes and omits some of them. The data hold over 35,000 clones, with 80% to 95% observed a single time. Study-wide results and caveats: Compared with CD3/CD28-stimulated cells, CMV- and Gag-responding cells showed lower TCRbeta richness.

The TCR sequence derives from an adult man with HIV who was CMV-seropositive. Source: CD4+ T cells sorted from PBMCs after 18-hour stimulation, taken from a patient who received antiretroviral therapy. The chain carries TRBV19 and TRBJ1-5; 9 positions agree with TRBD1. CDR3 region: CASSIGQGKKVNQPQHF. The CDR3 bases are TGTGCCAGTAGTATCGGACAGGGGAAGAAGGTCAATCAGCCCCAGCATTTT. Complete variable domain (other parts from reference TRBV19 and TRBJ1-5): DGGITQSPKYLFRKEGQNVTLSCEQNLNHDAMYWYRQDPGQGLRLIYYSQIVNDFQKGDIAEGYSVSREKKESFPLTVTSAQKNPTAFYLCASSIGQGKKVNQPQHFGDGTRLSIL.